This TCR beta chain was found in a study of cytomegalovirus exposure and HLA in healthy donors. To note about this clone: Antigen: not known.

The CDR3 runs 14 residues. CDR1 and CDR2 (germline): SGDLS, YYNGEE. The V and J ends lost 0 bases and 4 bases respectively, with 8 bases between them. Notes on the study in general: Overall, around 150 TCR beta chains were annotated as cytomegalovirus-associated.

13 Jbeta primers and 60 Vbeta primers were used for the PCR. Libraries were prepared by immunoSEQ multiplex PCR; TCRdb keeps only in-frame clonotypes and omits some of them. The table includes roughly 220,000 clones, about four fifths detected once. The source is a man in his thirties or forties in good health and CMV-seronegative. The rearrangement links TRBV9 to TRBJ2-1; D is uncertain. Sequenced sample: PBMCs. The CDR3 DNA sequence: TGTGCCAGCAGCGTAGGTTCCGGGTACAATGAGCAGTTCTTC. It is translated as CASSVGSGYNEQFF.